The rows below give T cell receptor beta chains drawn from one sample of a study of PD-1 blockade in classical Hodgkin lymphoma. The table came from immunoSEQ multiplex PCR; TCRdb's copy has only in-frame clones and leaves some out. The sample records tens of thousands of clones, 88% being singletons. The sample was peripheral blood mononuclear cells (PBMCs), taken at baseline. These TCRs come from a human donor with classical Hodgkin lymphoma. CDR3s include the opening cysteine and the closing phenylalanine or tryptophan. Each record gives: D gene, J gene, V gene, CDR3 protein, CDR3 DNA. The D gene is left open where the match is weak.

D gene: TRBD1
J gene: TRBJ2-7
V gene: TRBV6-1
CDR3 protein: CASSIRGRDYEQYF
CDR3 DNA: TGTGCCAGCAGCATCAGGGGGCGCGATTACGAGCAGTACTTC

D gene: .
J gene: TRBJ2-4
V gene: TRBV9
CDR3 protein: CASSVGGSNIQYF
CDR3 DNA: TGTGCCAGCAGCGTAGGAGGGTCAAACATTCAGTACTTC

D gene: TRBD2
J gene: TRBJ2-3
V gene: TRBV6-6
CDR3 protein: CASSLAVTDTQYF
CDR3 DNA: TGTGCCAGCTCCCTAGCGGTCACAGATACGCAGTATTTT

D gene: TRBD2
J gene: TRBJ2-3
V gene: TRBV28
CDR3 protein: CASSFGRLAGLRGPDTQYF
CDR3 DNA: TGTGCCAGCAGTTTCGGCCGACTAGCGGGGTTAAGGGGGCCAGATACGCAGTATTTT

D gene: .
J gene: TRBJ2-3
V gene: TRBV25-1
CDR3 protein: CASRQTSTDTQYF
CDR3 DNA: TGTGCCAGCCGACAGACTAGCACAGATACGCAGTATTTT

D gene: TRBD2
J gene: TRBJ2-1
V gene: TRBV4-1
CDR3 protein: CASSQLGLADNEQFF
CDR3 DNA: TGCGCCAGCAGCCAGCTGGGACTAGCGGACAATGAGCAGTTCTTC

D gene: TRBD1
J gene: TRBJ1-1
V gene: TRBV5-6
CDR3 protein: CASSLGMAGGSTEAFF
CDR3 DNA: TGTGCCAGCAGCTTGGGAATGGCAGGGGGGAGCACTGAAGCTTTCTTT

D gene: TRBD1
J gene: TRBJ2-7
V gene: TRBV4-3
CDR3 protein: CASSQDRAGGREQYF
CDR3 DNA: TGCGCCAGCAGCCAAGATCGGGCAGGGGGCAGGGAGCAGTACTTC

D gene: .
J gene: TRBJ2-3
V gene: TRBV5-6
CDR3 protein: CASSFWGDTQYF
CDR3 DNA: TGTGCCAGCAGCTTTTGGGGAGATACGCAGTATTTT

D gene: .
J gene: TRBJ2-4
V gene: TRBV7-2
CDR3 protein: CASSPVFGAKNIQYF
CDR3 DNA: TGTGCCAGCAGCCCAGTTTTTGGGGCCAAAAACATTCAGTACTTC

D gene: .
J gene: TRBJ2-7
V gene: TRBV11-2
CDR3 protein: CASSLRRSSATYEQYF
CDR3 DNA: TGTGCCAGCAGCTTACGTAGATCTTCAGCGACCTACGAGCAGTACTTC